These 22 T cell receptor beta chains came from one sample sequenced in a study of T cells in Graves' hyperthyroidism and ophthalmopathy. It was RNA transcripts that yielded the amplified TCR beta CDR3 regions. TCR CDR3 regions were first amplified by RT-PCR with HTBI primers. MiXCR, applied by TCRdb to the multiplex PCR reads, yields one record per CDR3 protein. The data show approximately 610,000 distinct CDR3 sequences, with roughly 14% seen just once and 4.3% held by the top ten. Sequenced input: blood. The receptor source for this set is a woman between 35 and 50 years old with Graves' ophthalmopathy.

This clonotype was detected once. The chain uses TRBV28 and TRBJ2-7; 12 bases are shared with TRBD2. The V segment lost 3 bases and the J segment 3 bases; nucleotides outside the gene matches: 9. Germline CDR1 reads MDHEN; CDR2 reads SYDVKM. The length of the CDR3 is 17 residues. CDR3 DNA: TGTGCCAGCAGTTTTCCTCGGCTAGCGGGAGGGCTCTACGAGCAGTACTTC. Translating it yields CASSFPRLAGGLYEQYF.

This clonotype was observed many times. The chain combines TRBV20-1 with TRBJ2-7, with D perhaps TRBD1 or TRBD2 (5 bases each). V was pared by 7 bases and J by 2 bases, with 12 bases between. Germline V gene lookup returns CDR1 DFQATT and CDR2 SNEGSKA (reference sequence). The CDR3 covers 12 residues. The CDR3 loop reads CSVGDQTYEQYF. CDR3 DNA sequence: TGCAGTGTGGGGGACCAAACCTACGAGCAGTACTTC.

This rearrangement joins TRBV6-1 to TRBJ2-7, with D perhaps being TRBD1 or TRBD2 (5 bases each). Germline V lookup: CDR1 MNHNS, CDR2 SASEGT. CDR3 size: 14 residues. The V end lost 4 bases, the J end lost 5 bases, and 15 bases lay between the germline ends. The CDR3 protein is CASSGWDGTNEQYF. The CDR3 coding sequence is TGTGCCAGCAGTGGCTGGGACGGTACGAACGAGCAGTACTTC.

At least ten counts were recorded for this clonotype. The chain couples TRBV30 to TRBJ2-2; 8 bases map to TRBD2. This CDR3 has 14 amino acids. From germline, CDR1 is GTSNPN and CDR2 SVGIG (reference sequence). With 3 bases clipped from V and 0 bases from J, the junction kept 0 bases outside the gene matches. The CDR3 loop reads CAWRGLANTGELFF. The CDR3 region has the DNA TGTGCCTGGAGGGGACTAGCGAACACCGGGGAGCTGTTTTTT.

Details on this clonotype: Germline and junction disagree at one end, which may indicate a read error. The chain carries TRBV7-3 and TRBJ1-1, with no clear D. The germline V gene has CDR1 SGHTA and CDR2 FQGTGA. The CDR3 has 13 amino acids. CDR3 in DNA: TGTGCCAGCAGCCGGCAGGTGAACACTGAAGCTCTCTTT. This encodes CASSRQVNTEALF. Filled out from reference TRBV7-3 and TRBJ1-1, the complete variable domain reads GAGVSQTPSNKVTEKGKYVELRCDPISGHTALYWYRQSLGQGPEFLIYFQGTGAADDSGLPNDRFFAVRPEGSVSTLKIQRTERGDSAVYLCASSRQVNTEALFGQGTRLTVV.

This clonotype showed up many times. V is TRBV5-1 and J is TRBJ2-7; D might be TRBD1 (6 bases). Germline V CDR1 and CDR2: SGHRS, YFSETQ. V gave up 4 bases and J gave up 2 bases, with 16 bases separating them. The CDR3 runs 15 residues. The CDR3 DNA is TGCGCCAGCAGCCCTGGTCAGGGGCCGACCTACGAGCAGTACTTC. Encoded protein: CASSPGQGPTYEQYF.

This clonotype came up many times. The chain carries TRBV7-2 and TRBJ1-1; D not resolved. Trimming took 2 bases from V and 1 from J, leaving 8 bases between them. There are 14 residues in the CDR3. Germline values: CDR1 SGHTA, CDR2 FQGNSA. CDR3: CASSLTASNTEAFF. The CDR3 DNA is TGTGCCAGCAGCTTAACAGCATCGAACACTGAAGCTTTCTTT.

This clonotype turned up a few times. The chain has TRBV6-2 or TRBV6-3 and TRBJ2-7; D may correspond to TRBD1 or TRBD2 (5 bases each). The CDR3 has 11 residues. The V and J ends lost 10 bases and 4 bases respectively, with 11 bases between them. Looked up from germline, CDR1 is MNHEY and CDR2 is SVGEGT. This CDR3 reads CATGDGYEQYF. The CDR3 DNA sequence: TGTGCCACCGGGGACGGTTACGAGCAGTACTTC.

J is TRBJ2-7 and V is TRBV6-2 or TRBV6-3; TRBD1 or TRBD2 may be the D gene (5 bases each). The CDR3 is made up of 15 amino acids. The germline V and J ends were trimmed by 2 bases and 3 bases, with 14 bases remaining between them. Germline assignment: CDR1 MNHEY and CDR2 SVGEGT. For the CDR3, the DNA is TGTGCCAGCAGTTACCGGTTGGGACGGTACTACGAGCAGTACTTC. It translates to CASSYRLGRYYEQYF.

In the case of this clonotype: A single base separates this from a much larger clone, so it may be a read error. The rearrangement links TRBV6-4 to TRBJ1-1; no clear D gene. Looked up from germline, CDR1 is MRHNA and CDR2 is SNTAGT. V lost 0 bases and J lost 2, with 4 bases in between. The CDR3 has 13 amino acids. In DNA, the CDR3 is TGTGCCAGCAGTGACTCGGACAACACTGAAGCTTTCTTT. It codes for CASSDSDNTEAFF.

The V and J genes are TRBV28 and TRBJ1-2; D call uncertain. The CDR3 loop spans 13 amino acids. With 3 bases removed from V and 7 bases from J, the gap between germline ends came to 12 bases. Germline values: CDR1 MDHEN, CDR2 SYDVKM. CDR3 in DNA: TGTGCCAGCAGTTTCAGGAGGGTTGGTGGCTACACCTTC. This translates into CASSFRRVGGYTF.

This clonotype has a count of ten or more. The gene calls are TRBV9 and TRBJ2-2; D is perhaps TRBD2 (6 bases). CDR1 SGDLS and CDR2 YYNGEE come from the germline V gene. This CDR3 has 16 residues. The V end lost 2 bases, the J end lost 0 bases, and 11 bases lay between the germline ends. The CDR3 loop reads CASSVLRLANTGELFF. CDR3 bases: TGTGCCAGCAGCGTCCTTCGACTAGCGAACACCGGGGAGCTGTTTTTT.

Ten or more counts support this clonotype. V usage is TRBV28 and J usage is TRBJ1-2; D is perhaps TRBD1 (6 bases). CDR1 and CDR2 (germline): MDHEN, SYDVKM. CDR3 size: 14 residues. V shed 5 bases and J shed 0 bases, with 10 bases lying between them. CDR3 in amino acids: CASSRGAPNYGYTF. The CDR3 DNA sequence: TGTGCCAGCAGTCGGGGGGCGCCTAACTATGGCTACACCTTC.

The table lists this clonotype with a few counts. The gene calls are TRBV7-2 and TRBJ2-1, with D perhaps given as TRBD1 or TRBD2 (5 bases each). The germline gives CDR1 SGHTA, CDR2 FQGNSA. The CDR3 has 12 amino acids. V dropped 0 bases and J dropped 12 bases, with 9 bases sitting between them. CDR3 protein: CASSLAMGVQFF. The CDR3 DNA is TGTGCCAGCAGCTTAGCGATGGGGGTGCAGTTCTTC.

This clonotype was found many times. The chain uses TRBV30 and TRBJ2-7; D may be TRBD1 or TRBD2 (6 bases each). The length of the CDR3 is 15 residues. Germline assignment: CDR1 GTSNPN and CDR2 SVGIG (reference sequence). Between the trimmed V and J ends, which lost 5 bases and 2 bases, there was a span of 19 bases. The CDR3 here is CAWGGGQGNPYEQYF. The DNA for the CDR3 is TGTGCCTGGGGAGGGGGACAAGGGAACCCCTACGAGCAGTACTTC.

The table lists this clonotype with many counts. The chain's CDR3 is CASSYGWGGQAQYF. In DNA, the CDR3 is TGTGCCAGCAGTTACGGGTGGGGGGGTCAGGCCCAGTACTTC. This sequence joins TRBV6-5 and TRBJ2-5; 7 bases are a match to TRBD2. J gave up 9 bases and V 2 bases, and 9 bases lay outside the gene matches. The CDR3 loop spans 14 amino acids. CDR1 MNHEY and CDR2 SVGAGI come from the germline V gene.

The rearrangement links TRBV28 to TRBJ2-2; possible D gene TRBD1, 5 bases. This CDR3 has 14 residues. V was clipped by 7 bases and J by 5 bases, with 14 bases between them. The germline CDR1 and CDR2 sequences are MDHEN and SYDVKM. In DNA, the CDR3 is TGTGCCAGCAATGTTCAGGGTCGGACCGGGGAGCTGTTTTTT. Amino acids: CASNVQGRTGELFF.

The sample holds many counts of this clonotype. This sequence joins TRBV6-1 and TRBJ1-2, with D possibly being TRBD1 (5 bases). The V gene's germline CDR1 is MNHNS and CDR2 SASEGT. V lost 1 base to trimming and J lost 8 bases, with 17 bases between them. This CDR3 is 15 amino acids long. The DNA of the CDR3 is TGTGCCAGCAGTGAAGTGGGCCTCAGGGATCACGGCTACACCTTC. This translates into CASSEVGLRDHGYTF.

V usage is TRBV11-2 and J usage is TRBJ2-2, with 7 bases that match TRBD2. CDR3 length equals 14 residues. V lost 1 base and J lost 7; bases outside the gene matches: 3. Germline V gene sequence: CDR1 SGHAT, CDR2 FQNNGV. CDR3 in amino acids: CASSLAPGGGELFF. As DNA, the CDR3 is TGTGCCAGCAGCTTAGCTCCGGGAGGCGGGGAGCTGTTTTTT.

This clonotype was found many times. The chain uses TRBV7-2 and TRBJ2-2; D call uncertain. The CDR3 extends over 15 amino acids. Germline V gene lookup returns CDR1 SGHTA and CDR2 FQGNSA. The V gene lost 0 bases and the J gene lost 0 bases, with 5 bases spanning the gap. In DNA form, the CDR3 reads TGTGCCAGCAGCTTAGCCTTCGCGAACACCGGGGAGCTGTTTTTT. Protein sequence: CASSLAFANTGELFF.

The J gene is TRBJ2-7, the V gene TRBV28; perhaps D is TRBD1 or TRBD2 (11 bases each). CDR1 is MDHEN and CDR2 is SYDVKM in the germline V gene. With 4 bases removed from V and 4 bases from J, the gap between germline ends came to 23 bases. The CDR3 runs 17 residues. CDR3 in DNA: TGTGCCAGCAGTTGGGACAGGGGGACTAGCGGAGCTTACGAGCAGTACTTC. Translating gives CASSWDRGTSGAYEQYF.

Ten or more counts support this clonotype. CDR3 bases: TGCGCCAGCAGCCAGCAGACAGGCCTCACAGGGACCCAGTACTTC. Protein product: CASSQQTGLTGTQYF. The V call is TRBV4-1, the J call TRBJ2-5; a weak D match, TRBD1 (6 bases). Between the trimmed V and J ends, which lost 3 bases and 7 bases, there was a span of 18 bases. Germline V gene sequence: CDR1 MGHRA, CDR2 YSYEKL. The CDR3 runs 15 residues.